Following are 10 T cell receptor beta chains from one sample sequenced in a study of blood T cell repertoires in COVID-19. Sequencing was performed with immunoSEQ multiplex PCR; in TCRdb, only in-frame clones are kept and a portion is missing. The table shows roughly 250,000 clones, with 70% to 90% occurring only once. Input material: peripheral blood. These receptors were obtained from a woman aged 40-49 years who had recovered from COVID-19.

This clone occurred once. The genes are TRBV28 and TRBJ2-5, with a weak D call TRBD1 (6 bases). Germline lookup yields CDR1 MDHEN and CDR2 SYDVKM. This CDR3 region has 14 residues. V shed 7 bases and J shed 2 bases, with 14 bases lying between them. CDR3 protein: CASTIDRRQETQYF. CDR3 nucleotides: TGTGCCAGCACTATCGACAGGAGGCAAGAGACCCAGTACTTC.

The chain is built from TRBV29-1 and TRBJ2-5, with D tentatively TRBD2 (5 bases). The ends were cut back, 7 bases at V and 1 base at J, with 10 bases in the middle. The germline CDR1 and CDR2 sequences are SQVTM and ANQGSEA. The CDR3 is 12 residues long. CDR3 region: CSAGRGQETQYF. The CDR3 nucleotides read TGCAGCGCTGGACGGGGCCAAGAGACCCAGTACTTC.

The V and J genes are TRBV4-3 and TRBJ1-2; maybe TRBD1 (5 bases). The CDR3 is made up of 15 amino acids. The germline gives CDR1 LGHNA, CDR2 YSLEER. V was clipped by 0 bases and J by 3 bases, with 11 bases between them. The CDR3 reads CASSQDPRVDYGYTF. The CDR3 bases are TGCGCCAGCAGCCAAGATCCCAGGGTGGACTATGGCTACACCTTC.

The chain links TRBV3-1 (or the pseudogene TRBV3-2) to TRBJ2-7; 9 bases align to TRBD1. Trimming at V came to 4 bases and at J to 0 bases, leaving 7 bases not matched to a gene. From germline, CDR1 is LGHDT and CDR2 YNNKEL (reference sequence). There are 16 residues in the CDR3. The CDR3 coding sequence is TGTGCCAGCAGCCCGTATACAGGGGGCGCCTCCTACGAGCAGTACTTC. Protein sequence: CASSPYTGGASYEQYF.

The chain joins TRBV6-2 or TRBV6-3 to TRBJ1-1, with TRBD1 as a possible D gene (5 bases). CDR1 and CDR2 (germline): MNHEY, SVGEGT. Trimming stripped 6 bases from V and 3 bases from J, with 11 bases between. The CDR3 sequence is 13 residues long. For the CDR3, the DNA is TGTGCCAGCAGCCGGGACTACGACACTGAAGCTTTCTTT. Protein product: CASSRDYDTEAFF.

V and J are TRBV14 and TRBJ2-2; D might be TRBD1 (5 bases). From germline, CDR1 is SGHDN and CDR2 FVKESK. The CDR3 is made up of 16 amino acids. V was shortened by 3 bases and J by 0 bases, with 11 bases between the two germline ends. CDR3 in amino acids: CASSHWGRANTGELFF. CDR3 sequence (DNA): TGTGCCAGCAGCCATTGGGGCCGCGCGAACACCGGGGAGCTGTTTTTT.

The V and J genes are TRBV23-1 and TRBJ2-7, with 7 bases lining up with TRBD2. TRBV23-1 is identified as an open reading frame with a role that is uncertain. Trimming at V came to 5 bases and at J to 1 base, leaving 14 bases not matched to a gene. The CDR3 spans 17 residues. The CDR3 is CASSMLAETPLSYEQYF. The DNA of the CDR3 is TGCGCCAGCAGTATGCTAGCGGAGACCCCCCTATCCTACGAGCAGTACTTC.

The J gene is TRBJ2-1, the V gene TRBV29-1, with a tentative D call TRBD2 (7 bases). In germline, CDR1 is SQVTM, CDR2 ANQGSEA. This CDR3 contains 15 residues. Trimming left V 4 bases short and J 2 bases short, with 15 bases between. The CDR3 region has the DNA TGCAGCGTTGGAGGAGGGGGGAGGGCCTACAATGAGCAGTTCTTC. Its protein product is CSVGGGGRAYNEQFF.

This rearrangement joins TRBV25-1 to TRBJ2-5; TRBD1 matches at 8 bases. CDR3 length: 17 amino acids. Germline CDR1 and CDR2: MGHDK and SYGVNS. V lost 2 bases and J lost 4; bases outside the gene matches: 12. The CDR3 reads CASSEAATGARGETQYF. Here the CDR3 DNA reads TGTGCCAGCAGTGAAGCCGCGACAGGGGCGAGAGGAGAGACCCAGTACTTC.

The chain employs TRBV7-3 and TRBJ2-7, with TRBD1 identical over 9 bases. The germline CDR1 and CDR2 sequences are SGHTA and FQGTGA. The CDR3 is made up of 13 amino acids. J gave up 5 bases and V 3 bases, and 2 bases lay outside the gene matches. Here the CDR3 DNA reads TGTGCCAGCAGCTTGGACAGGGGTCACGAGCAGTACTTC. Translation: CASSLDRGHEQYF.